This T cell receptor beta chain came from a study of glioma-infiltrating T cells after dendritic cell vaccination. Background on the study: Patients received autologous tumor lysate-pulsed dendritic cell vaccination between about 2003 and 2013. General observations from the study: The cohort had few patients with full blood and tumor sets. No direct clonality-survival link was found; a diverse polyclonal response may matter.

CDR1 and CDR2 from the germline V gene are SGHNT and YYREEE (reference sequence). The CDR3 length is 16 residues. V lost 7 bases to trimming and J lost 5 bases; unmatched junction nucleotides: 14. Data came from immunoSEQ multiplex PCR; TCRdb stores just in-frame clones and leaves some out. Of more than 95,000 clones in the sample, around 80% were seen once. For this clone: Its specificity is unknown.

As for time point: after dendritic cell vaccination, including at tumor progression/relapse. Patients had residual fresh-frozen tumor tissue and more than two years of survival data. The chain joins TRBV5-4 to TRBJ2-3; 9 bases agree with TRBD2. This clonotype was sampled from a human donor with glioblastoma. Sample: blood, taken after dendritic cell vaccination. This CDR3 is CASAGPGGGAEDTQYF. CDR3 coding DNA: TGTGCCAGCGCGGGCCCTGGCGGGGGGGCGGAAGATACGCAGTATTTT.